This T cell receptor beta chain was documented in a study of OX40 agonist ivuxolimab in advanced cancers. Study overall: Past anti-PD-1, anti-PD-L1 or anti-CTLA-4 therapy was accepted, and roughly 37% had received some. Broader study findings: Some patients without response likewise showed low normalized clonal expansion.

The CDR3 spans 13 residues. V lost 0 bases to trimming and J lost 3 bases, with 6 bases between them. CDR1 and CDR2 (germline): SGHDN, FVKESK. Measured with immunoSEQ multiplex PCR; TCRdb has only the in-frame clones, and not every one. Counted here are tens of thousands of clones, approximately 84% occurring once; the ten biggest clones make up 7.5% to 10%. A history of autoimmune disease or systemic immunosuppression excluded patients. Concerning this clone itself: The antigen is not known.

Sequenced here: CD4+ or CD8+ T cells sorted from blood, sampled in a trial of the OX40 agonist ivuxolimab. The genes are TRBV14 and TRBJ2-7; no reliable D call. The receptor's source is an adult with an advanced solid tumor such as melanoma, head and neck, liver or kidney cancer. CDR3 DNA sequence: TGTGCCAGCAGCCAAGACCTGGGCTACGAGCAGTACTTC. Its translation is CASSQDLGYEQYF.